This T cell receptor (beta chain) is drawn from a study of blood T cell repertoires in COVID-19. The wider study: Specimens from acute and convalescent COVID-19 originated in the United States, Italy and Spain.

This CDR3 is 17 amino acids long. Under the authors' procedure: For nucleated cells, counts were estimated from reference gene primer amplification. Using immunoSEQ multiplex PCR, the repertoire was profiled, and TCRdb retains in-frame clones only, with some absent. The V and J calls and the clone size are those of that table, but D and trimming were determined from the DNA. The data show a few hundred thousand clones, roughly 84% seen once. The source material was peripheral blood. The gene calls are TRBV21-1 and TRBJ1-6. TRBV21-1 constitutes a pseudogene. This TCR was sampled from a woman at least 80 years old with acute or convalescent COVID-19. CDR3 DNA: TGTGCCAGCAGCAAAGTTTGGTTTAGCTCCTATAATTCACCCCTCCACTTT. Protein product: CASSKVWFSSYNSPLHF.